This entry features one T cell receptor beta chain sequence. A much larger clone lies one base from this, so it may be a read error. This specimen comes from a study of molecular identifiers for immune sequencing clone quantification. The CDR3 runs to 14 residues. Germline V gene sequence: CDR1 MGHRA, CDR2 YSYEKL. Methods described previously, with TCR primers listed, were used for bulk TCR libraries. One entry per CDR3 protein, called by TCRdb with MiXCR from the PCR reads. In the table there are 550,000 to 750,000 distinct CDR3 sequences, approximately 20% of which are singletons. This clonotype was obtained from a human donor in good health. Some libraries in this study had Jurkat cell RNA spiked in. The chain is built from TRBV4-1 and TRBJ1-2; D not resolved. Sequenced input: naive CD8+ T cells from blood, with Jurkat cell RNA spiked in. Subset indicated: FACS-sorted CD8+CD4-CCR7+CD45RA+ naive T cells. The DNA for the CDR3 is TGCGCCAACAGCCAAGAAATGGGGAACTATGGCTACACCTTC. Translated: CANSQEMGNYGYTF.